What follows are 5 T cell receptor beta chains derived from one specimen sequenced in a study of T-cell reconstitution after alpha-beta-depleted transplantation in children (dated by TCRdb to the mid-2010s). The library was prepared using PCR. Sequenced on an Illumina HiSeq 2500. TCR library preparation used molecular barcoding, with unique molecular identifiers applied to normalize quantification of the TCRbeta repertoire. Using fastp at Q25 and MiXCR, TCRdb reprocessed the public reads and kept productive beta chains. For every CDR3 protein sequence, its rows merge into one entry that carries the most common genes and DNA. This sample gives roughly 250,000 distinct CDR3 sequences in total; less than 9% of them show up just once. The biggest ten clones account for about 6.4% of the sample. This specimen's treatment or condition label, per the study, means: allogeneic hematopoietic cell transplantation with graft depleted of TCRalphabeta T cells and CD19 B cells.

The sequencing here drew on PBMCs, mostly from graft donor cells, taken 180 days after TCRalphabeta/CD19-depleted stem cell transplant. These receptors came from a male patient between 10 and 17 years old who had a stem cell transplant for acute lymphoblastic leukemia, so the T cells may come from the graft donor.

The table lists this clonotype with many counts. CDR3 coding DNA: TGCAGTGCTAGAGATTCAAGGGCGGTGAAGCTCTCTGGGGCCAACGTCCTGACTTTC. The encoded protein is CSARDSRAVKLSGANVLTF. This sequence joins TRBV20-1 and TRBJ2-6; D gene uncertain. The CDR3 is 19 amino acids. Trimming stripped 0 bases from V and 0 bases from J, with 18 bases between. Germline CDR1 is DFQATT and CDR2 is SNEGSKA (reference sequence).

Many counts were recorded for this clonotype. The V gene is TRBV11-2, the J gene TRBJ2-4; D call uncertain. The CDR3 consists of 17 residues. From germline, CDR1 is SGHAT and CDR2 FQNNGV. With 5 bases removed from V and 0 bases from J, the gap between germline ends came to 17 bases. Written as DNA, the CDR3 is TGTGCCAGCAGCCCCAGCGCCGTTGGGCTAGCCAAAAACATTCAGTACTTC. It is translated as CASSPSAVGLAKNIQYF. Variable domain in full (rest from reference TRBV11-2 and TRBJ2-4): EAGVAQSPRYKIIEKRQSVAFWCNPISGHATLYWYQQILGQGPKLLIQFQNNGVVDDSQLPKDRFSAERLKGVDSTLKIQPAKLEDSAVYLCASSPSAVGLAKNIQYFGAGTRLSVL.

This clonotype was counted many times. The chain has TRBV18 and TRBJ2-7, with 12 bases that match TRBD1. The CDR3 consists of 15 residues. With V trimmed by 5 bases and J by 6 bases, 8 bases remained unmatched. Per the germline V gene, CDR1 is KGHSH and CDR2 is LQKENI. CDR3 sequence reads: CASSELGQGAPEQYF. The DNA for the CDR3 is TGTGCCAGCTCAGAGTTGGGACAGGGGGCGCCCGAGCAGTACTTC.

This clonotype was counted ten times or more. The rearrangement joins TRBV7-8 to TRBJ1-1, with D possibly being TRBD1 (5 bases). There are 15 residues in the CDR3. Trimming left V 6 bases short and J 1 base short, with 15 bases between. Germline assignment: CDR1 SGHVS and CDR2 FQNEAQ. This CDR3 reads CASSYPGGGNTEAFF. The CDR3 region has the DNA TGTGCCAGCAGTTACCCCGGGGGGGGGAACACTGAAGCTTTCTTT.

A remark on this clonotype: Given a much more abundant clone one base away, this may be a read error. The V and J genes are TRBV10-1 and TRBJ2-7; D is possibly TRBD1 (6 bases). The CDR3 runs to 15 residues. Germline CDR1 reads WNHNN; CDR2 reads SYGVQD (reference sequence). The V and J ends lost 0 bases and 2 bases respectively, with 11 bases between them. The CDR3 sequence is CASSESTRGPYEQYF. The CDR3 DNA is TGCGCCAGCAGTGAGTCGACCAGGGGCCCCTACGAGCAGTACTTC.